This entry describes one T cell receptor (beta chain). Its antigen remains undetermined. It has no much larger one-base neighbor in the sample; base qualities were not kept. CDR1 and CDR2 were assigned from the germline V gene as MNHNS and SASEGT. Spanning cysteine to phenylalanine, the CDR3 consists of 16 amino acids. The CDR3 DNA has 48 bases and is translated from base 1. The V and J ends are trimmed by 1 base and 2 bases, leaving 12 bases between them. The data belong to a study of regulatory T cells in long-lasting Graves disease (TCRdb year 2021). With respect to the entire study: To count as having persistent Graves' disease, a patient had to have received antithyroid drug treatment for over 5 years with TSH receptor autoantibodies remaining persistently positive. Patients with persistent Graves' disease were compared with patients with newly diagnosed Graves' disease using TCR sequencing and RNA sequencing of peripheral blood. The study took place in China and was registered as a clinical trial. TCR sequencing covered around 13 persistent and about 20 newly diagnosed Graves' disease patients, around 33 samples in total. In the clinical cohort, patients with persistent Graves' disease had used antithyroid drugs for an average of about 10.3 years.

Libraries were made using multiplex PCR. TCRdb lists the instrument as Illumina HiSeq 4000. CDR3 regions were amplified by Arm-PCR with iRepertoire HTBI primers to construct TCR beta libraries. Gel purification was performed on PCR products prior to sequencing. As for the authors' bioinformatics: A total of 62 TRBV and more than twelve TRBJ segments were identified across samples and were used for gene usage analysis of CDR3 amino acid clonotypes. COPE and FqMerger were used to merge filtered high-quality paired reads into contigs. BLAST was used to align contigs to IMGT TRBV, TRBD and TRBJ reference genes, and CDR3 was defined according to IMGT. Clonotypes above 0.1% frequency were classified as highly expanded clones. Shannon entropy served as the measure of repertoire diversity, while the Gini coefficient captured V-J evenness. A clonotype found in more than one individual was treated as public. TCRdb reprocessed the public reads (quality trimming at Q25 with fastp, clone calling with MiXCR) and kept in-frame beta chains. All rows with the same CDR3 protein become a single entry with the most common DNA and genes. For this entry, the V and J calls and clone size follow TCRdb and not the study's own pipeline. The sample table lists roughly 700,000 distinct CDR3 sequences, about 32% of them with a count of one. The ten largest make up roughly 41% of the sample.

The time point label here, explained by the study, means: persistent/refractory GD, antithyroid drugs over 5 years with positive TRAb. For both TCR sequencing and RNA sequencing, RNA was extracted from PBMCs using TRIzol. Graves' disease was diagnosed according to American Thyroid Association guidelines. Patients for the study were recruited at an endocrinology department in Xi'an, China. From each patient, nine milliliters of peripheral blood was collected into an EDTA anticoagulant tube. Ficoll Paque Plus density gradient separation was used to isolate PBMCs, and no further T cell sorting was done. RNA quality was checked with an Agilent 2100 Bioanalyzer and agarose gel, and concentration with a NanoDrop 2000. What the work shows at the level of the full study, not this receptor alone: Sequencing and analysis were limited to the TCR beta chain. Persistent patients shared more public clonotypes among themselves (2,741) than newly diagnosed patients did (roughly 910). Only peripheral blood was studied, because thyroid tissue, the primary lesion, was inaccessible. TRBV28, TRBJ1-2 and TRBJ2-5 were preferentially used in persistent disease, while TRBV20-1 and TRBJ2-1 were favored in newly diagnosed disease. As a limitation, the authors acknowledged that the small sample size may reduce accuracy. Persistent Graves' disease patients showed lower TCR Shannon entropy and fewer highly expanded clones than newly diagnosed patients, suggesting clonal expansion.

The rearrangement combines TRBV6-1 with TRBJ1-5; TRBD1 is possibly the D segment (5 matching bases). The origin of this receptor is a female donor with Graves disease. The input for sequencing was peripheral blood mononuclear cells (PBMCs), taken when the disease was refractory, from a patient treated with antithyroid drugs. The CDR3 reads CASSEEAGRGNQPQHF. At the DNA level, the sequence is TGTGCCAGCAGTGAAGAGGCAGGGAGGGGCAATCAGCCCCAGCATTTT.